What follows are 25 T cell receptor beta chains derived from one specimen sequenced in a study of blood T cell repertoires in COVID-19 (dated by TCRdb to 2018 to 2020). Libraries came from the immunoSEQ multiplex PCR assay. TCRdb took over this immuneACCESS table, retaining in-frame rearrangements with V and J assigned. Such tables are incomplete; in checked studies, under half of the missing clones stem from an unresolved V gene, and the remainder is unexplained. Across this sample there are approximately 100,000 clones, with around 89% seen only once. Clones ranked in the top ten supply 1% to 1.4% of the sample. The sequencing sample was made of peripheral blood. These receptor sequences come from a human donor in a cohort sampled during active COVID-19.

To note about this clone: At one end the junction does not follow the germline gene, possibly because of a read error. V and J are TRBV7-8 and TRBJ2-4; a possible D gene is TRBD2 (6 bases). CDR1 and CDR2 from the germline V gene are SGHVS and FQNEAQ. The CDR3 sequence is 13 residues long. This CDR3 reads CASSPGEVASLNF. The CDR3 DNA sequence: TGTGCCAGCAGCCCCGGGGAGGTCGCCTCACTAAACTTC.

This clone was observed a few times. Other DNA sequences in the sample encode the same CDR3. This chain connects TRBV5-6 to TRBJ1-5; 10 bases fit TRBD1. V was clipped by 0 bases and J by 4 bases; unmatched bases: 1. Germline loops: CDR1 SGHDT, CDR2 YYEEEE. This CDR3 comprises 15 residues. CDR3 nucleotide sequence: TGTGCCAGCAGCTTGGGGACAGGGGGGAATCAGCCCCAGCATTTT. It is translated as CASSLGTGGNQPQHF.

On this clone: This same CDR3 is encoded by further DNA sequences in the sample. The rearrangement joins TRBV7-3 to TRBJ1-1; the D gene is possibly TRBD1 (5 bases). The CDR3 sequence is 13 residues long. Between the trimmed V and J ends, which lost 4 bases and 1 base, there was a span of 7 bases. In germline, CDR1 is SGHTA, CDR2 FQGTGA. CDR3 residues: CASSSDRNTEAFF. The CDR3, as DNA: TGTGCCAGCAGCTCCGACAGGAACACTGAAGCTTTCTTT.

V and J are TRBV4-1 and TRBJ2-7; D remains ambiguous. The germline gives CDR1 MGHRA, CDR2 YSYEKL. The germline V and J ends were trimmed by 2 bases and 0 bases, with 14 bases remaining between them. The CDR3 runs 16 residues. In nucleotides, the CDR3 is TGCGCCAGCAGCCAATCCTACGAACGGAGCTCCTACGAGCAGTACTTC. Translated, it gives CASSQSYERSSYEQYF.

The rearrangement links TRBV10-3 to TRBJ2-2, with D hard to call. CDR3 length: 13 amino acids. Deletions cut 6 bases from V and 5 bases from J, with 10 bases between. CDR1 and CDR2 (germline): ENHRY, SYGVKD. CDR3 coding DNA: TGTGCCATCAGGACAAGTCAAACCGGGGAGCTGTTTTTT. Amino acid sequence: CAIRTSQTGELFF.

V and J are TRBV6-4 and TRBJ2-1, with 14 bases aligning to TRBD2. The V and J ends lost 5 bases and 10 bases, in that order; junction bases with no gene match: 10. Germline CDR1 reads MRHNA; CDR2 reads SNTAGT. The CDR3 runs to 16 residues. The CDR3 sequence is CASSLQGLAGVREQFF. CDR3 sequence (DNA): TGTGCCAGCAGTCTACAGGGACTAGCGGGAGTACGCGAGCAGTTCTTC.

Comments on this clone: Other DNA sequences from this sample encode an identical CDR3 as well. V is TRBV11-1 and J is TRBJ2-3; D call uncertain. Per the germline V gene, CDR1 is SGHAT and CDR2 is FQDESV (reference sequence). V was cut by 2 bases and J by 0 bases, with 6 bases left in between. This CDR3 has 14 amino acids. The DNA for the CDR3 is TGTGCCAGCAGCTTACAGGTCAGCACAGATACGCAGTATTTT. Translated: CASSLQVSTDTQYF.

The chain recombines TRBV2 with TRBJ1-4; TRBD1 might be the D (6 bases). The V gene lost 10 bases and the J gene lost 8 bases, with 17 bases spanning the gap. This CDR3 is built from 13 residues. Germline V gene sequence: CDR1 SNHLY, CDR2 FYNNEI. CDR3 DNA: TGTGCCACCGTATCGGGGGGGCGCGAAAAACTGTTTTTT. Protein: CATVSGGREKLFF.

CDR3 bases: TGTGCCAGCAGCTTGATCCAGGGTAGAGACGAGCAGTACTTC. It is translated as CASSLIQGRDEQYF. V usage is TRBV5-5 and J usage is TRBJ2-7; tentative D call: TRBD1 (5 bases). Trimming pared 1 base from V and 5 bases from J, leaving 13 bases between. This CDR3 has 14 residues. From germline, CDR1 is SGHKS and CDR2 YYEKEE (reference sequence). The whole variable domain, filled in from reference TRBV5-5 and TRBJ2-7, reads DAGVTQSPTHLIKTRGQQVTLRCSPISGHKSVSWYQQVLGQGPQFIFQYYEKEERGRGNFPDRFSARQFPNYSSELNVNALLLGDSALYLCASSLIQGRDEQYFGPGTRLTVT.

This chain uses TRBV12-3 or TRBV12-4 with TRBJ2-5; D possibly corresponds to TRBD2 (5 bases). Trimming removed 6 bases from V and 5 bases from J, with 13 bases in between. CDR3 length: 13 amino acids. CDR3 nucleotides: TGTGCCAGCAGCACCGGGGATCTTGAGACCCAGTACTTC. Its protein product is CASSTGDLETQYF.

This rearrangement joins TRBV6-5 to TRBJ1-1; 9 bases agree with TRBD1. CDR3 size: 14 residues. The V gene end was trimmed by 6 bases and the J gene end by 2 bases; junction bases not matched to a gene: 4. The V gene's germline CDR1 is MNHEY and CDR2 SVGAGI. The CDR3 bases are TGTGCCAGCAGAGGGACAGGGTATAACACTGAAGCTTTCTTT. Its protein product is CASRGTGYNTEAFF.

This chain uses TRBV4-1 with TRBJ2-7; D not resolved. CDR1 is MGHRA and CDR2 is YSYEKL in the germline V gene. This CDR3 has 13 amino acids. The germline V and J ends were trimmed by 4 bases and 3 bases, with 10 bases remaining between them. The CDR3 spells CASSPSIGYEQYF. The CDR3 DNA reads TGCGCCAGCAGCCCGTCGATCGGCTACGAGCAGTACTTC.

CDR3 sequence reads: CASSFSPGRGSYEQYF. Written as DNA, the CDR3 is TGTGCCAGCAGTTTCTCTCCGGGGCGGGGAAGTTACGAGCAGTACTTC. V and J are TRBV28 and TRBJ2-7; tentative D call: TRBD2 (6 bases). The CDR3 covers 16 residues. CDR1 is MDHEN and CDR2 is SYDVKM in the germline V gene. The V and J ends lost 3 bases and 4 bases respectively, with 19 bases between them.

This chain joins TRBV2 and TRBJ1-3; tentatively, D is TRBD1 (5 bases). Germline V lookup: CDR1 SNHLY, CDR2 FYNNEI. Deletions cut 8 bases from V and 0 bases from J, with 11 bases between. The CDR3 covers 14 residues. CDR3 region: CASLSGGSGNTIYF. The CDR3 region has the DNA TGTGCCAGCCTCTCGGGGGGCTCTGGAAACACCATATATTTT.

The genes are TRBV2 and TRBJ2-1; TRBD1 matches 11 bases. Trimming took 6 bases from V and 7 from J; bases not matched to a gene: 14. This CDR3 region has 17 residues. CDR1 is SNHLY and CDR2 is FYNNEI in the germline V gene. The CDR3 region has the DNA TGTGCCAGCAGCGATGGTCCCCGGGACAGGGGGAAAAATGAGCAGTTCTTC. Its protein is CASSDGPRDRGKNEQFF. Complete variable domain (other parts from reference TRBV2 and TRBJ2-1): EPEVTQTPSHQVTQMGQEVILRCVPISNHLYFYWYRQILGQKVEFLVSFYNNEISEKSEIFDDQFSVERPDGSNFTLKIRSTKLEDSAMYFCASSDGPRDRGKNEQFFGPGTRLTVL.

This clone has only a few counts. The chain couples TRBV5-1 to TRBJ1-2; 8 positions match TRBD1. This CDR3 is built from 17 residues. V dropped 4 bases and J dropped 0; count of bases not matched to a gene: 11. From germline, CDR1 is SGHRS and CDR2 YFSETQ. CDR3 DNA: TGCGCCAGCAGCGCCCAGGGGGCTCGATTCGCTAACTATGGCTACACCTTC. Residues: CASSAQGARFANYGYTF.

The chain carries TRBV7-2 and TRBJ2-3, with 8 bases that match TRBD2. CDR1 SGHTA and CDR2 FQGNSA come from the germline V gene. V trimming: 5 bases; J trimming: 3 bases; junction bases outside the gene matches: 1. The CDR3 totals 13 residues. CDR3 in amino acids: CASSPSGTDTQYF. CDR3 in DNA: TGTGCCAGCAGCCCTAGCGGGACAGATACGCAGTATTTT.

The J gene is TRBJ1-5, the V gene TRBV6-5; D not resolved. The CDR3 is 13 residues long. CDR1 MNHEY and CDR2 SVGAGI come from the germline V gene. V was clipped by 2 bases and J by 5 bases, with 7 bases between them. CDR3 residues: CASSYVEDQPQHF. CDR3 nucleotide sequence: TGTGCCAGCAGTTACGTGGAGGATCAGCCCCAGCATTTT.

The genes are TRBV7-9 and TRBJ1-5; the D gene is possibly TRBD1 (5 bases). The ends were cut back, 2 bases at V and 6 bases at J, with 14 bases in the middle. Germline-derived CDR1 and CDR2 are SEHNR and FQNEAQ (reference sequence). The CDR3 totals 15 residues. CDR3 amino acids: CASSLWAGESQPQHF. As DNA, the CDR3 is TGTGCCAGCAGCTTATGGGCGGGGGAAAGTCAGCCCCAGCATTTT.

This sequence joins TRBV7-2 and TRBJ2-7; TRBD1 is a possible D gene (6 bases). Between the trimmed V and J ends, which lost 5 bases and 0 bases, there was a span of 23 bases. This CDR3 contains 18 residues. From germline, CDR1 is SGHTA and CDR2 FQGNSA. In nucleotides, the CDR3 is TGTGCCAGCAGCCCCATGGGTCTTGTGTGGGACAACTCCTACGAGCAGTACTTC. Residues: CASSPMGLVWDNSYEQYF.

This clone was observed a few times. This sequence joins TRBV5-1 and TRBJ1-2; tentative D call: TRBD1 (6 bases). This CDR3 region has 15 residues. Trimming left V 4 bases short and J 4 bases short, with 17 bases between. Germline CDR1 SGHRS, CDR2 YFSETQ. CDR3 in DNA: TGCGCCAGCAGCCCCTCTGTAGGGGGATCCTATGGCTACACCTTC. Its translation: CASSPSVGGSYGYTF.

The chain has TRBV5-3 and TRBJ2-3; 9 nucleotides agree with TRBD1. TRBV5-3 falls under the ORF class, with uncertain function. This CDR3 comprises 16 residues. J lost 5 bases, V lost 1 base, and 8 bases had no gene match. The CDR3 region is CARSLPRTGVVDTQYF. CDR3 bases: TGTGCCAGAAGCTTGCCCAGGACAGGGGTGGTAGATACGCAGTATTTT.

The chain carries TRBV5-5 and TRBJ2-5, with 7 bases that match TRBD1. Germline CDR1 reads SGHKS; CDR2 reads YYEKEE (reference sequence). V lost 3 bases, J lost 3 bases, and 5 bases stayed unmatched. The CDR3 totals 14 residues. This chain's CDR3 is CASSSTGVEETQYF. As DNA, the CDR3 is TGTGCCAGCAGCTCAACAGGGGTCGAAGAGACCCAGTACTTC.

The J gene is TRBJ2-2, the V gene TRBV7-8; a weak D match, TRBD1 (6 bases). The ends were cut back, 5 bases at V and 6 bases at J, with 16 bases in the middle. The CDR3 is 15 amino acids. The germline V gene encodes CDR1 SGHVS and CDR2 FQNEAQ. This CDR3 is CASSPNRESAGELFF. The CDR3 DNA follows: TGTGCCAGCAGCCCCAACAGGGAGTCAGCCGGGGAGCTGTTTTTT.

This clone was seen only once. CDR3 DNA sequence: TGTGCCAGCAGCCGGAGCCGAAATCAGCCCCAGCATTTT. Residues: CASSRSRNQPQHF. This chain joins TRBV3-1 (or the pseudogene TRBV3-2) and TRBJ1-5; the D is unclear. Germline CDR1 LGHDT, CDR2 YNNKEL (reference sequence). This CDR3 spans 13 amino acids. Trimming stripped 4 bases from V and 4 bases from J, with 8 bases between.